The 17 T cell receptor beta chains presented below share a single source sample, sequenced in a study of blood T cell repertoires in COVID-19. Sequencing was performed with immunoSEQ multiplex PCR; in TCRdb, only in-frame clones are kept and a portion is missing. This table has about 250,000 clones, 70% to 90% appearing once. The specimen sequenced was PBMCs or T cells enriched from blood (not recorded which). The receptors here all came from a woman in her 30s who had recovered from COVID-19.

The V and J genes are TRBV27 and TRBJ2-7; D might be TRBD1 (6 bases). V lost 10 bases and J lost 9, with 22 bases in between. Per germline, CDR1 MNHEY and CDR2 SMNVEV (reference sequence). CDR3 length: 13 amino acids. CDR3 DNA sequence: TGTGCCACCGGGATCCTCAGGGGAAACGGGCAGTACTTC. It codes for CATGILRGNGQYF.

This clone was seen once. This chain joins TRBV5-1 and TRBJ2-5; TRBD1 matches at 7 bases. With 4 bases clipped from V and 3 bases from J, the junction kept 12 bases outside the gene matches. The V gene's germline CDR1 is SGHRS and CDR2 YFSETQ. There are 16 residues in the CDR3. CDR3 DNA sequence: TGCGCCAGCAGCGTACAGGGGCCGCCTAACAAAGAGACCCAGTACTTC. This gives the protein CASSVQGPPNKETQYF.

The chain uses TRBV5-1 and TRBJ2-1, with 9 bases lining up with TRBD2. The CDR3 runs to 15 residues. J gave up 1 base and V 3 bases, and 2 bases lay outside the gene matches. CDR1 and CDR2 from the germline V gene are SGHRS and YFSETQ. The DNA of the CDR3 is TGCGCCAGCAGCTCGCTAGCGGGGTCCTACAATGAGCAGTTCTTC. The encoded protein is CASSSLAGSYNEQFF. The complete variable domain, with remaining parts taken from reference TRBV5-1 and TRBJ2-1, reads KAGVTQTPRYLIKTRGQQVTLSCSPISGHRSVSWYQQTPGQGLQFLFEYFSETQRNKGNFPGRFSGRQFSNSRSEMNVSTLELGDSALYLCASSSLAGSYNEQFFGPGTRLTVL.

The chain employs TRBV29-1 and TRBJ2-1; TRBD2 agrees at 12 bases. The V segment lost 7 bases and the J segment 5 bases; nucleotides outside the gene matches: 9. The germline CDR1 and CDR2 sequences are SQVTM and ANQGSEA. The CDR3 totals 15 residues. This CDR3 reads CSGMGLAGNHNEQFF. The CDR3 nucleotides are TGCAGCGGGATGGGACTAGCGGGCAACCACAATGAGCAGTTCTTC.

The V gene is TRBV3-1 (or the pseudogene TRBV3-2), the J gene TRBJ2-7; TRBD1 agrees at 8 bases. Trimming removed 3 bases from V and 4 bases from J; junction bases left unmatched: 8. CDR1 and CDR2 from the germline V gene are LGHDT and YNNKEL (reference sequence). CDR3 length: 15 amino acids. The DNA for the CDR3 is TGTGCCAGCAGCCACCTGACAGGGGATTTGTACGAGCAGTACTTC. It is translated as CASSHLTGDLYEQYF.

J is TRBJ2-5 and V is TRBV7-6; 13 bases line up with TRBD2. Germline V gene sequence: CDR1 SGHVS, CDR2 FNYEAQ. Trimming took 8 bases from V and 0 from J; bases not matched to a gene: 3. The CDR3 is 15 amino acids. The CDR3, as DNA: TGTGCCAGCTTGGGGACTAGCGGGGACCAAGAGACCCAGTACTTC. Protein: CASLGTSGDQETQYF.

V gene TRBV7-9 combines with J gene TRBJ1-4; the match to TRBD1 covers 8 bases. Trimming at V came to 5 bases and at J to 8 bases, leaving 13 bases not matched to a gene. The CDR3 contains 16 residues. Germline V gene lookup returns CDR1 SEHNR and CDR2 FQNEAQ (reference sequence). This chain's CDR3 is CASSQGQAVGEEKLFF. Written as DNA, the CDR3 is TGTGCCAGCAGCCAGGGACAGGCAGTCGGAGAAGAAAAACTGTTTTTT.

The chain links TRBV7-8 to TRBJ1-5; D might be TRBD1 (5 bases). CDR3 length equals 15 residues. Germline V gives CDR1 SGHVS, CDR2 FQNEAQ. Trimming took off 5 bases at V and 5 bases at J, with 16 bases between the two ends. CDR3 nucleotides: TGTGCCAGCAGCCTCGGGACGGGGGAATATCAGCCCCAGCATTTT. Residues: CASSLGTGEYQPQHF. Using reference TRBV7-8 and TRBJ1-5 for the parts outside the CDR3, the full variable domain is GAGVSQSPRYKVAKRGQDVALRCDPISGHVSLFWYQQALGQGPEFLTYFQNEAQLDKSGLPSDRFFAERPEGSVSTLKIQRTQQEDSAVYLCASSLGTGEYQPQHFGDGTRLSIL.

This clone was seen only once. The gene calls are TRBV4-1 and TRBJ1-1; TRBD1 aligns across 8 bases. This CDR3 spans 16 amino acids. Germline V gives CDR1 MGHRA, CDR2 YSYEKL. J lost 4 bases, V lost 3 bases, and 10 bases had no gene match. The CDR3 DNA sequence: TGCGCCAGCAGCCATCCCAGCAGGGGGCGGGGCACTGAAGCTTTCTTT. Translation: CASSHPSRGRGTEAFF.

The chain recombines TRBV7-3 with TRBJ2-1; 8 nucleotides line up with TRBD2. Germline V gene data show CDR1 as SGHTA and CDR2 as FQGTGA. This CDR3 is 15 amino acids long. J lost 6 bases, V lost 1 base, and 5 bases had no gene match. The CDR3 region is CASSLMSGSSNEQFF. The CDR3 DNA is TGTGCCAGCAGCTTAATGAGCGGGAGTAGCAATGAGCAGTTCTTC.

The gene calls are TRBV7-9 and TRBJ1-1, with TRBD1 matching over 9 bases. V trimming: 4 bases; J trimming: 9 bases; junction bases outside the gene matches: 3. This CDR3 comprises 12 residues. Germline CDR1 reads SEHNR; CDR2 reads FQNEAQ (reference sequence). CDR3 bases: TGTGCCAGCAGCTCTGGGACAGGGAAAGCTTTCTTT. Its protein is CASSSGTGKAFF.

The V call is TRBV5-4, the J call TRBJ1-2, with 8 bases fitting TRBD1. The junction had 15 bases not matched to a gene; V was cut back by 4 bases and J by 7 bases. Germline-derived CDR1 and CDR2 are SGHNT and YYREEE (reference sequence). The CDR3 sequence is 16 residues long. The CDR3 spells CASSPPVVGQVSGYTF. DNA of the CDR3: TGTGCCAGCAGCCCACCCGTGGTGGGACAGGTGTCTGGCTACACCTTC.

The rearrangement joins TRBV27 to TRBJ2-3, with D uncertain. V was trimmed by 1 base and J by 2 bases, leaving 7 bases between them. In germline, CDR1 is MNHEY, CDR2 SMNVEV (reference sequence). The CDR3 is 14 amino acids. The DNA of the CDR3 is TGTGCCAGCAGTTTATATGGGCCCACAGATACGCAGTATTTT. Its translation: CASSLYGPTDTQYF.

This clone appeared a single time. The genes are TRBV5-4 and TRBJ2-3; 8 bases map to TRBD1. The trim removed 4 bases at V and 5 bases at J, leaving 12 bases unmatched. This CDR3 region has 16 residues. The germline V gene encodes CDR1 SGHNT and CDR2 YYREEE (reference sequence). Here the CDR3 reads CASSLRQGSFKDTQYF. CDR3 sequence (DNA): TGTGCCAGCAGCCTCAGACAGGGGAGTTTTAAAGATACGCAGTATTTT. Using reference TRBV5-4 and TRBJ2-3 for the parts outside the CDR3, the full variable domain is ETGVTQSPTHLIKTRGQQVTLRCSSQSGHNTVSWYQQALGQGPQFIFQYYREEENGRGNFPPRFSGLQFPNYSSELNVNALELDDSALYLCASSLRQGSFKDTQYFGPGTRLTVL.

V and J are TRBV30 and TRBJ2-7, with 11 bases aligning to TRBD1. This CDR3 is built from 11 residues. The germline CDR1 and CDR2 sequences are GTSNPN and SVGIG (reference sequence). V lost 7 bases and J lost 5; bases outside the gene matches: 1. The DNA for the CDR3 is TGTGCCTCGGACAGGGGGCACGAGCAGTACTTC. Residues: CASDRGHEQYF.

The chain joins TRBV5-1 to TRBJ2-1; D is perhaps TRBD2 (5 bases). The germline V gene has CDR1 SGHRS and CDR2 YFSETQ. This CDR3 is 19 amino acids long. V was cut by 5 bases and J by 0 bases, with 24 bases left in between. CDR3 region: CASRVLEAGSLSSYNEQFF. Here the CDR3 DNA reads TGCGCCAGCAGGGTCTTGGAGGCAGGCTCCCTTAGCTCCTACAATGAGCAGTTCTTC.

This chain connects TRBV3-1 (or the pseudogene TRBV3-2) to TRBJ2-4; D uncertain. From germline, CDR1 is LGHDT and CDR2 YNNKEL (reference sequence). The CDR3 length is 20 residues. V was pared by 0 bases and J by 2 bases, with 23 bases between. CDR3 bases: TGTGCCAGCAGCCAAGAATATAGCCTCCCAAATTCTGGAACCAAAAACATTCAGTACTTC. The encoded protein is CASSQEYSLPNSGTKNIQYF.